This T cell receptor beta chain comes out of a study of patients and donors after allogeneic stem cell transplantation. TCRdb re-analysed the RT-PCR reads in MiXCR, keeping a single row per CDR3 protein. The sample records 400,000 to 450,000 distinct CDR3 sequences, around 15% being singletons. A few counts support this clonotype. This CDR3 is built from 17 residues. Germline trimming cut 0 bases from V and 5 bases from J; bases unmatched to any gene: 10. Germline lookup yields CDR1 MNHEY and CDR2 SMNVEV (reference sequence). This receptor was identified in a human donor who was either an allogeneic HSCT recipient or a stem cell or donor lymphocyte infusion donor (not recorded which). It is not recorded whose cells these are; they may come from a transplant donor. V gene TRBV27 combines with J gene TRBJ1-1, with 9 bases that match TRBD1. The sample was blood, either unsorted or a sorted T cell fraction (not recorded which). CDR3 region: CASSLSPPGTGRTEAFF. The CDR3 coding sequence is TGTGCCAGCAGTTTATCGCCTCCCGGGACAGGGCGAACTGAAGCTTTCTTT.